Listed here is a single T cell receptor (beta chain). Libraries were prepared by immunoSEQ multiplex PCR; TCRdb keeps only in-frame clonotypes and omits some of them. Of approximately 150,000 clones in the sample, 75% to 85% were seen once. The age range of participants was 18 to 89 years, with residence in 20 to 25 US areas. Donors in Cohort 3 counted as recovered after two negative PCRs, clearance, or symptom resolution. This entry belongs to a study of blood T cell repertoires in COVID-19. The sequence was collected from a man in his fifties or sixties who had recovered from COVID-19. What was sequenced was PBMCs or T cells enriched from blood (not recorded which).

The CDR3 DNA reads TGTGCCAGCATCGGGGACAGTCGAGAGACCCAGTACTTC. Translating gives CASIGDSRETQYF. The chain links TRBV2 to TRBJ2-5; 7 bases line up with TRBD1. This CDR3 contains 13 residues. From germline, CDR1 is SNHLY and CDR2 FYNNEI. V was clipped by 7 bases and J by 4 bases; unmatched bases: 6. The variable domain in full, with the rest retrieved from reference TRBV2 and TRBJ2-5, is EPEVTQTPSHQVTQMGQEVILRCVPISNHLYFYWYRQILGQKVEFLVSFYNNEISEKSEIFDDQFSVERPDGSNFTLKIRSTKLEDSAMYFCASIGDSRETQYFGPGTRLLVL.